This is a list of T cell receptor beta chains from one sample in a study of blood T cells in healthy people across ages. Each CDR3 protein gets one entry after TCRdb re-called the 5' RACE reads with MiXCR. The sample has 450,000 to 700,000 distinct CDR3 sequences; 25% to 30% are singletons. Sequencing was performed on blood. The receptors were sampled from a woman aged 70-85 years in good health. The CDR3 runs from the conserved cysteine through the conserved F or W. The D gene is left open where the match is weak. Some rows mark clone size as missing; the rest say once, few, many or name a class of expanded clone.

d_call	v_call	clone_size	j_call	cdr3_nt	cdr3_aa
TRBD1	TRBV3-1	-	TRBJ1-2	TGTGCCAGCAGCCTGCCCGGGACAGGGTATGGCTACACCTTC	CASSLPGTGYGYTF
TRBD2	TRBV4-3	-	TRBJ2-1	TGCGCCAGCAGCCGTCAACTAGCGGGGGGAAATGAGCAGTTCTTC	CASSRQLAGGNEQFF
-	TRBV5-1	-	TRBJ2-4	TGCGCCAGCAGCTTGGGACAGCCGGGGGCCAAAAACATTCAGTACTTC	CASSLGQPGAKNIQYF
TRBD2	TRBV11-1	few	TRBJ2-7	TGTGCCAGCAGCTCGTTAGCGGGGGGACACGAGCAGTACTTC	CASSSLAGGHEQYF
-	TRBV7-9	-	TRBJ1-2	TGTGCCAGCAGCCCACAGGGCCATGGCTACACCTTC	CASSPQGHGYTF
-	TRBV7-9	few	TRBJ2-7	TGTGCCAGCCATCCCTGGGGCCAGGGTCTCTACGAGCAGTACTTC	CASHPWGQGLYEQYF
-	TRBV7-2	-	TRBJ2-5	TGTGCCAGCAGCTTAGTACGGGGGGCGGGCGAGACCCAGTACTTC	CASSLVRGAGETQYF
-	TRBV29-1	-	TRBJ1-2	TGCAGCGTTGATTTGGGTGGCTACACCTTC	CSVDLGGYTF
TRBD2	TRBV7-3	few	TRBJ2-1	TGTGCCAGCAGCTTAAGTCGGGGGGAAGAGCAGTTCTTC	CASSLSRGEEQFF
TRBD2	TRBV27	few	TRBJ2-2	TGTGCCAGCAGTTTAGCGAGCTGGCGGGGGGCCTCAACCGGGGAGCTGTTTTTT	CASSLASWRGASTGELFF
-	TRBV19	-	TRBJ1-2	TGTGCCAGTAGTATGAAGGGGTTGTATGATGGCTACACCTTC	CASSMKGLYDGYTF
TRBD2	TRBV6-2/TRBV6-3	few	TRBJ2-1	TGTGCCAGCAAACTTATCCTAGCGGGGGGCCCCCCCGATGAGCAGTTCTTC	CASKLILAGGPPDEQFF
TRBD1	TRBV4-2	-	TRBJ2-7	TGTGCCAGCAGCCAAGACGTGGGGGACAGCTCCTACGAGCAGTACTTC	CASSQDVGDSSYEQYF
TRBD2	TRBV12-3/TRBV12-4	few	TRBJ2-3	TGTGCCAGCAGTTTACCCGGACTAGCGGGGGGTGATACGCAGTATTTT	CASSLPGLAGGDTQYF
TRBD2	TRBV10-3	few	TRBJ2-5	TGTGCCATCAGTGAGTCGGCGGGGGGAGGAGAGACCCAGTACTTC	CAISESAGGGETQYF
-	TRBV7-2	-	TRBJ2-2	TGTGCCAGCAGCTGGGGAGGAGTGAACACCGGAGAGCTGTTTTTT	CASSWGGVNTGELFF
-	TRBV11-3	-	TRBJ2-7	TGTGCCAGCAGCTTAGAGGGGCTCTCCTACGAGCAGTACTTC	CASSLEGLSYEQYF
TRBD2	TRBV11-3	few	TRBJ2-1	TGTGCCAGCAGCCCAACCACTAGCGGAGGGAACAATGAGCAGTTCTTC	CASSPTTSGGNNEQFF
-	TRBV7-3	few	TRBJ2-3	TGTGCCAGCAGCTCCCAGGGGGGGCTAGGGAGCACAGATACGCAGTATTTT	CASSSQGGLGSTDTQYF
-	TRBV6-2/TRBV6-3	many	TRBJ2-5	TGTGCCAGCAGTTACGGGACCGAAGAGACCCAGTACTTC	CASSYGTEETQYF
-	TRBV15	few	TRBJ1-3	TGTGCCACCAGCAGAGGCCCAGGTCTGAGCTCTGGAAACACCATATATTTT	CATSRGPGLSSGNTIYF
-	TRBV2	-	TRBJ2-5	TGTGCCAGCAGTGCGGAGATTAGGTACCAAGAGACCCAGTACTTC	CASSAEIRYQETQYF
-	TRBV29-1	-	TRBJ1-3	TGCAGCGTTCTACCGAGCTCTGGAAACACCATATATTTT	CSVLPSSGNTIYF
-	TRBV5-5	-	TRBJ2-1	TGTGCCAGCAGCCCCGACGGGATCAATGAGCAGTTCTTC	CASSPDGINEQFF
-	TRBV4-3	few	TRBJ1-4	TGCGCCAGCAGCCAAGATTCAGGTGAATCAACGGCGTTTCCGAAGATTAATGAAAAACTGTTTTTT	CASSQDSGESTAFPKINEKLFF
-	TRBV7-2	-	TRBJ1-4	TGTGCCAGCAGCTCTACGGCCTCTAATGAAAAACTGTTTTTT	CASSSTASNEKLFF
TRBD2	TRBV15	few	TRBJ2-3	TGTGCCACCAGCAGAGATCAGCGGGGGGGCAGAGATACGCAGTATTTT	CATSRDQRGGRDTQYF
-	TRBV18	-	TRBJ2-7	TGTGCCAGCTCACCACTTACCGGGACCGAGAGGTACGAGCAGTACTTC	CASSPLTGTERYEQYF
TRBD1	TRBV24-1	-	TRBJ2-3	TGTGCCACCAGTGACCCCGGGACAGGGGAAGCAGATACGCAGTATTTT	CATSDPGTGEADTQYF
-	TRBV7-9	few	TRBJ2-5	TGTGCCAGCAGCTCCCAGTCGGAGACCCAGTACTTC	CASSSQSETQYF
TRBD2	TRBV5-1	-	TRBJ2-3	TGCGCCAGCAGCTTGGTGGCTAGCGGGGGACAAGATACGCAGTATTTT	CASSLVASGGQDTQYF
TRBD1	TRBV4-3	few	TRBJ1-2	TGCGCCAGCAGCCAAGAACAGGGGGATAACTATGGCTACACCTTC	CASSQEQGDNYGYTF
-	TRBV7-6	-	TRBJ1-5	TGTGCCAGCAGCCGATTTAGCGGGGATCAGCCCCAGCATTTT	CASSRFSGDQPQHF
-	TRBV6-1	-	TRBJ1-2	TGTGCCAGCAGGGCCCTGACGTATGGCTACACCTTC	CASRALTYGYTF
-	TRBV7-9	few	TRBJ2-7	TGTGCCAGCAGCTTAGTAGGCGGTTCCTACGAGCAGTACTTC	CASSLVGGSYEQYF
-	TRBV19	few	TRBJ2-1	TGTGCCAGTAGCGGGGCCCTTGGGCGGGGCAGCTCCTACAATGAGCAGTTCTTC	CASSGALGRGSSYNEQFF
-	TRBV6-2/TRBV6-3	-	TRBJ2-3	TGTGCCAGCAGAGGGGGATTTAGCGGCACAGATACGCAGTATTTT	CASRGGFSGTDTQYF
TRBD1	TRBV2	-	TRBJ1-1	TGTGCCAGCACGGGACAGCTTTACCCGAACACTGAAGCTTTCTTT	CASTGQLYPNTEAFF
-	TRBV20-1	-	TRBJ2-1	TGCAGTGTCAACCCTGGGAGGGGGCGAGAAAATGAGCAGTTCTTC	CSVNPGRGRENEQFF
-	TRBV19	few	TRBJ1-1	TGTGCCAGTAGTATAGGTGGCCACTCAGGCGCTTTCTTT	CASSIGGHSGAFF
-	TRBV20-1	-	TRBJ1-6	TGCAGTGCTAGCCGGGCAGCTAATTCACCCCTCCACTTT	CSASRAANSPLHF
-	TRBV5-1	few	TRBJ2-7	TGCGCCAGCAGCTTGGAGTTATCCCGGGACGAGCAGTACTTC	CASSLELSRDEQYF
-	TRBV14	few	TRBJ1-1	TGTGCCAGCAGCCAATTAGTTAACACTGAAGCTTTCTTT	CASSQLVNTEAFF
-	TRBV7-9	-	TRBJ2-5	TGTGCCAGCAGCTCAAACAGGGCAGATGGTTTCGAGACCCAGTACTTC	CASSSNRADGFETQYF
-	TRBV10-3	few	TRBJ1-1	TGTGCCATCAGTGACTTTGGGGGCCGGGACACTGAAGCTTTCTTT	CAISDFGGRDTEAFF
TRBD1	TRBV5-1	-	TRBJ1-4	TGCGCCAGCAGCTTGACAGGGGGAATGGGAGAAAAACTGTTTTTT	CASSLTGGMGEKLFF
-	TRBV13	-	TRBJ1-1	TGTGCCAGCAGCTATCTCAGGGCGAACACTGAAGCTTTCTTT	CASSYLRANTEAFF
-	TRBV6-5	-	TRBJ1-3	TGTGCCAGCAGTTACTCGCAGGGACACACTGGAAACACCATATATTTT	CASSYSQGHTGNTIYF
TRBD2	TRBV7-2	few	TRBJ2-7	TGTGCCAGCAGCTTTAACCCAGTGGGGACTAGCGGGGGCTACGAGCAGTACTTC	CASSFNPVGTSGGYEQYF
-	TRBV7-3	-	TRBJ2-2	TGTGCCAGCAGCTTAGGGTTGCCCGGGGAGCTGTTTTTT	CASSLGLPGELFF
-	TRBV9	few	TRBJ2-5	TGTGCCAGCAGCGCCACGAGAGGATGGGGGACCCAGTACTTC	CASSATRGWGTQYF
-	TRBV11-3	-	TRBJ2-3	TGTGCCAGCAACAGCGGAACAGATACGCAGTATTTT	CASNSGTDTQYF
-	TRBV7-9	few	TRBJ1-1	TGTGCCAGCAGCTTAGCGCAGGGTCCTGAAGCTTTCTTT	CASSLAQGPEAFF
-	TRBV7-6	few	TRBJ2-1	TGTGCCAGCAGCTCTGACTATCACCCCTACAATGAGCAGTTCTTC	CASSSDYHPYNEQFF
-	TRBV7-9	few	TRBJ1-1	TGTGCCAGCATCACGACGTGGGGAAGTACTGAAGCTTTCTTT	CASITTWGSTEAFF
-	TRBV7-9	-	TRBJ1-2	TGTGCCAGCAGCTTTGATTCAGGCTACACCTTC	CASSFDSGYTF
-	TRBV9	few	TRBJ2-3	TGTGCCAGCAGCGTACTCGGGGGAACAGATACGCAGTATTTT	CASSVLGGTDTQYF
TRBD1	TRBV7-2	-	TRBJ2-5	TGTGCCAGCAGCCCCGGGACAGGGTGGACCCAGTACTTC	CASSPGTGWTQYF
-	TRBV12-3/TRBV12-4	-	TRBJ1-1	TGTGCCAGCAGTTTATGGAGCGCTGAAGCTTTCTTT	CASSLWSAEAFF